The T cell receptor (beta chain) under discussion was sequenced for a study of T cells in Graves' hyperthyroidism and ophthalmopathy. Broader study findings: Ophthalmopathy was distinguished from stable hyperthyroidism by 13 V-J signatures. Expanded thyroid clonotypes (above 0.001) were mostly also found in blood.

Before ophthalmopathy appeared, progressors gave blood at initial hyperthyroidism diagnosis. PBMCs came from less than 11 ml fresh peripheral blood. Comments on this clonotype: The antigen remains unidentified.

The CDR3 consists of 17 residues. CDR1 is MNHEY and CDR2 is SMNVEV in the germline V gene (reference sequence). V was clipped by 4 bases and J by 3 bases; unmatched bases: 12. Amplification of TCR beta CDR3 regions was performed using RNA transcripts as template. A set of HTBI primers served as the primers for a first-round RT-PCR of the TCR CDR3. TCRdb recomputed calls from the multiplex PCR reads with MiXCR, one row per CDR3 protein. The sample lists under 450,000 distinct CDR3 sequences; 15% to 20% were seen once. The sequencing sample was made of blood. J is TRBJ2-1 and V is TRBV27; 7 bases align to TRBD1. This receptor was obtained from a young woman with Graves' hyperthyroidism that later progressed to Graves' ophthalmopathy. CDR3 region: CASSSSFGTESYNEQFF. CDR3 bases: TGTGCCAGCAGTTCTTCCTTCGGGACAGAAAGCTACAATGAGCAGTTCTTC.